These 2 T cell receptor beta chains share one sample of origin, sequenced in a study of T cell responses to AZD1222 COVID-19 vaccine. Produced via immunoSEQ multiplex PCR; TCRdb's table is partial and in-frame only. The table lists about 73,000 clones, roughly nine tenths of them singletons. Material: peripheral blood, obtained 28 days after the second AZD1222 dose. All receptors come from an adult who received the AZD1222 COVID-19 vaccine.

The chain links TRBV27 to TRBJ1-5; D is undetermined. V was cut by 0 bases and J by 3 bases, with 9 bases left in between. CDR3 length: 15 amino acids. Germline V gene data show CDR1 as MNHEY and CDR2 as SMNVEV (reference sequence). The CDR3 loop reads CASSLSTGLNQPQHF. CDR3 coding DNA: TGTGCCAGCAGTTTATCGACTGGCCTCAATCAGCCCCAGCATTTT.

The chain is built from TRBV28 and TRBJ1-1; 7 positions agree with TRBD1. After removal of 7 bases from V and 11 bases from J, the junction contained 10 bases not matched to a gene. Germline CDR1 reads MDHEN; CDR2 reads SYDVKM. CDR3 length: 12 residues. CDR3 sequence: CASTPRQGPAFF. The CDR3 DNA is TGTGCCAGCACACCACGACAGGGACCGGCTTTCTTT.